These 29 T cell receptor beta chains originate from one sample sequenced in a study of human T cells and chemical hapten exposure. TCRdb reprocessed the RACE reads via MiXCR and lists one record per CDR3 protein. The repertoire holds about 15,000 distinct CDR3 sequences, with 16% as singletons. Described time point: patch test 1, 2 weeks after DPC sensitization. Treatment given: therapeutic diphenylcyclopropenone sensitization with weekly scalp DPC. The source was whole blood, collected in connection with sensitization to the hapten diphenylcyclopropenone (DPC). The receptors come from a woman aged 30 to 39 with alopecia areata. Some clones in this sample may be carry-over from other donors' samples.

The chain carries TRBV20-1 and TRBJ2-3; D call uncertain. Trimming left V 1 base short and J 2 bases short, with 19 bases between. CDR3 length: 17 amino acids. Germline values: CDR1 DFQATT, CDR2 SNEGSKA (reference sequence). Here the CDR3 DNA reads TGCAGTGCTAGAGGGGCAATGGATCCAGCGTACACAGATACGCAGTATTTT. The encoded protein is CSARGAMDPAYTDTQYF.

By share of the sample, this clonotype is medium-sized. The rearrangement joins TRBV19 to TRBJ2-5; D gene ambiguous. Trimming stripped 9 bases from V and 4 bases from J, with 12 bases between. Looked up from germline, CDR1 is LNHDA and CDR2 is SQIVND (reference sequence). This CDR3 has 12 amino acids. The CDR3 DNA follows: TGTGCCAGCCGAAAATCGGGAGAGACCCAGTACTTC. It encodes CASRKSGETQYF.

This clonotype is medium-sized (0.01 to 0.1%) by share. The rearrangement links TRBV2 to TRBJ1-5; unclear D gene. CDR1 is SNHLY, CDR2 FYNNEI, per germline. The V end was cut by 6 bases, the J end by 4 bases, with 7 bases between. The CDR3 is made up of 12 amino acids. CDR3 DNA: TGTGCCAGCAGGAGAATAAATCAGCCCCAGCATTTT. It yields the protein CASRRINQPQHF.

This clonotype was counted only a few times. The chain uses TRBV29-1 and TRBJ2-2; D remains ambiguous. The CDR3 consists of 13 residues. The germline V and J ends were trimmed by 3 bases and 8 bases, with 13 bases remaining between them. Germline CDR1 is SQVTM and CDR2 is ANQGSEA. CDR3 sequence reads: CSVERANFGELFF. The CDR3 DNA sequence: TGCAGCGTTGAGCGCGCTAATTTTGGGGAGCTGTTTTTT.

This clonotype was detected ten times or more. The V call is TRBV7-3, the J call TRBJ1-2; no definite D call. CDR1 and CDR2 from the germline V gene are SGHTA and FQGTGA. CDR3 length: 14 residues. V gave up 3 bases and J gave up 4 bases, with 12 bases separating them. The CDR3 bases are TGTGCCAGCAGCTTCGAGGGTGTCTCCTATGGCTACACCTTC. Its translation: CASSFEGVSYGYTF.

Ten or more counts support this clonotype. V gene TRBV11-3 combines with J gene TRBJ2-1; 12 nucleotides match TRBD2. V dropped 2 bases and J dropped 5; count of bases not matched to a gene: 4. This CDR3 has 16 residues. The germline V gene encodes CDR1 SGHNT and CDR2 YENEEA. The CDR3 coding sequence is TGTGCCAGCAGCTTACAGACTAGCGGGAGACACAATGAGCAGTTCTTC. Translating gives CASSLQTSGRHNEQFF.

The chain employs TRBV7-6 and TRBJ2-1, with D unclear. The CDR3 extends over 15 amino acids. Trimming took off 1 base at V and 6 bases at J, with 13 bases between the two ends. CDR1 is SGHVS, CDR2 FNYEAQ, per germline. CDR3 residues: CASSLGPQPVNEQFF. The DNA for the CDR3 is TGTGCCAGCAGCTTAGGCCCCCAACCAGTCAATGAGCAGTTCTTC. Supplemented by reference TRBV7-6 and TRBJ2-1, the full variable domain reads GAGVSQSPRYKVTKRGQDVALRCDPISGHVSLYWYRQALGQGPEFLTYFNYEAQQDKSGLPNDRFSAERPEGSISTLTIQRTEQRDSAMYRCASSLGPQPVNEQFFGPGTRLTVL.

By share, this clonotype counts as medium-sized. For the CDR3, the DNA is TGTGCCAGCAGCGTTTCTCCTGGAAACACCATATATTTT. Its protein is CASSVSPGNTIYF. The V gene is TRBV9, the J gene TRBJ1-3; D gene ambiguous. The germline CDR1 and CDR2 sequences are SGDLS and YYNGEE. This CDR3 is built from 13 residues. V was shortened by 2 bases and J by 2 bases, with 5 bases between the two germline ends.

This clonotype was picked up many times. This chain connects TRBV5-1 to TRBJ2-7; D call uncertain. From germline, CDR1 is SGHRS and CDR2 YFSETQ. The CDR3 loop spans 13 amino acids. The V end lost 3 bases, the J end lost 0 bases, and 7 bases lay between the germline ends. CDR3 sequence (DNA): TGCGCCAGCAGCTCTGAGAGCTCCTACGAGCAGTACTTC. Protein sequence: CASSSESSYEQYF.

This clonotype was observed many times. The V call is TRBV7-8, the J call TRBJ2-7; a possible D gene is TRBD2 (5 bases). The germline V gene has CDR1 SGHVS and CDR2 FQNEAQ. The CDR3 consists of 13 residues. Trimming pared 8 bases from V and 3 bases from J, leaving 14 bases between. The CDR3 protein is CASQPEGHYEQYF. CDR3 in DNA: TGTGCCAGCCAGCCTGAGGGCCACTACGAGCAGTACTTC.

J is TRBJ1-2 and V is TRBV11-1, with 7 bases aligning to TRBD1. Germline CDR1 SGHAT, CDR2 FQDESV (reference sequence). CDR3 size: 14 residues. Unmatched junction bases numbered 8, after V lost 4 bases and J lost 6 bases. Written as DNA, the CDR3 is TGTGCCAGCAGCTCCTCCCTAGGGGGCCATGGCTACACCTTC. Its translation: CASSSSLGGHGYTF.

This clonotype is categorized as medium-sized. This chain joins TRBV6-6 and TRBJ2-1; D is unresolved. Trimming removed 6 bases from V and 2 bases from J, with 5 bases in between. The CDR3 extends over 12 amino acids. Germline-derived CDR1 and CDR2 are MNHNY and SVGAGI (reference sequence). CDR3 bases: TGTGCCAGCAGCCGCCCCTACAATGAGCAGTTCTTC. Translation gives CASSRPYNEQFF.

In this sample, this clonotype turned up a few times. This chain connects TRBV24-1 to TRBJ2-2; no firm D call. The CDR3 spans 13 residues. V lost 3 bases and J 5 bases, leaving 6 bases between the germline ends. The germline V gene has CDR1 KGHDR and CDR2 SFDVKD. The CDR3 here is CATSDRGTGELFF. As DNA, the CDR3 is TGTGCCACCAGTGATCGAGGAACCGGGGAGCTGTTTTTT.

This clonotype has a count of ten or more. The CDR3 region is CASSLAFGEKLFF. The DNA of the CDR3 is TGTGCCAGCAGCTTAGCGTTTGGGGAAAAACTGTTTTTT. The rearrangement joins TRBV7-6 to TRBJ1-4; the D is unclear. V lost 0 bases, J lost 8 bases, and 7 bases lay in between. This CDR3 has 13 amino acids. The germline V gene has CDR1 SGHVS and CDR2 FNYEAQ. Full variable domain (outside the CDR3, taken from reference TRBV7-6 and TRBJ1-4): GAGVSQSPRYKVTKRGQDVALRCDPISGHVSLYWYRQALGQGPEFLTYFNYEAQQDKSGLPNDRFSAERPEGSISTLTIQRTEQRDSAMYRCASSLAFGEKLFFGSGTQLSVL.

By sample fraction, this clonotype is medium-sized. V gene TRBV28 combines with J gene TRBJ2-7; D not resolved. The CDR3 totals 11 residues. With 5 bases removed from V and 4 bases from J, the gap between germline ends came to 6 bases. Germline assignment: CDR1 MDHEN and CDR2 SYDVKM. The CDR3 coding sequence is TGTGCCAGCAGTCGGAATTACGAGCAGTACTTC. The encoded protein is CASSRNYEQYF. The variable domain in full, with the rest retrieved from reference TRBV28 and TRBJ2-7, is DVKVTQSSRYLVKRTGEKVFLECVQDMDHENMFWYRQDPGLGLRLIYFSYDVKMKEKGDIPEGYSVSREKKERFSLILESASTNQTSMYLCASSRNYEQYFGPGTRLTVT.

The chain carries TRBV2 and TRBJ1-3; 7 positions match TRBD1. J gave up 2 bases and V 6 bases, and 1 base lay outside the gene matches. Per germline, CDR1 SNHLY and CDR2 FYNNEI. The CDR3 spans 13 residues. The CDR3 sequence: CASSGTAGNTIYF. The DNA for the CDR3 is TGTGCCAGCAGCGGGACAGCTGGAAACACCATATATTTT.

A few counts support this clonotype. The chain recombines TRBV29-1 with TRBJ2-2; D gene unclear. Trimming left V 4 bases short and J 5 bases short, with 5 bases between. From germline, CDR1 is SQVTM and CDR2 ANQGSEA. CDR3 size: 11 residues. The CDR3, as DNA: TGCAGCGTTGGTCTAACCGGGGAGCTGTTTTTT. Translated, it gives CSVGLTGELFF.

The chain is built from TRBV11-3 and TRBJ1-6; no clear D gene. Between the trimmed V and J ends, which lost 5 bases and 0 bases, there was a span of 17 bases. Looked up from germline, CDR1 is SGHNT and CDR2 is YENEEA. CDR3 size: 18 residues. The CDR3 sequence is CASSPDSQASSYNSPLHF. The DNA of the CDR3 is TGTGCCAGCAGCCCGGACTCCCAGGCAAGCTCCTATAATTCACCCCTCCACTTT.

In this sample, this clonotype turned up many times. The chain is built from TRBV10-3 and TRBJ2-1, with D perhaps TRBD1 or TRBD2 (5 bases each). The CDR3 length is 15 residues. V lost 11 bases to trimming and J lost 6 bases, with 23 bases between them. CDR1 and CDR2 (germline): ENHRY, SYGVKD. CDR3: CAVAGRGRRSNEQFF. The CDR3 DNA follows: TGTGCCGTAGCAGGAAGGGGACGGCGGAGCAATGAGCAGTTCTTC.

The chain is built from TRBV7-9 and TRBJ2-7, with 8 bases fitting TRBD1. The CDR3 is 14 residues long. Trimming removed 5 bases from V and 2 bases from J; junction bases left unmatched: 5. Germline-derived CDR1 and CDR2 are SEHNR and FQNEAQ (reference sequence). The CDR3 protein is CASSLQGAPYEQYV. The CDR3 nucleotides read TGTGCCAGCAGCCTTCAGGGGGCCCCCTACGAGCAGTACGTC.

This clonotype was seen ten or more times. The chain is built from TRBV6-6 and TRBJ2-7; 11 nucleotides line up with TRBD2. The germline V gene encodes CDR1 MNHNY and CDR2 SVGAGI (reference sequence). The CDR3 length is 18 residues. The V segment lost 0 bases and the J segment 4 bases; nucleotides outside the gene matches: 11. The CDR3 spells CASSYSLPGGLADYEQYV. As DNA, the CDR3 is TGTGCCAGCAGTTACTCCCTGCCGGGGGGACTAGCGGATTACGAGCAGTACGTC.

This clonotype has a count of ten or more. V gene TRBV7-3 combines with J gene TRBJ1-2, with D maybe TRBD1 (6 bases). The CDR3 sequence is 15 residues long. V was shortened by 1 base and J by 5 bases, with 14 bases between the two germline ends. Germline lookup yields CDR1 SGHTA and CDR2 FQGTGA. Here the CDR3 reads CASSLNPTGPYGYTF. The CDR3 nucleotides read TGTGCCAGCAGCTTAAACCCAACAGGGCCTTATGGCTACACCTTC.

This clonotype was seen many times. V gene TRBV2 combines with J gene TRBJ2-1; either TRBD1 or TRBD2 may fit D (5 bases each). CDR3 length: 14 amino acids. V dropped 6 bases and J dropped 0 bases, with 9 bases sitting between them. Germline V CDR1 and CDR2: SNHLY, FYNNEI. The CDR3 sequence is CASSRDDSYNEQFF. CDR3 in DNA: TGTGCCAGCAGCCGGGACGACTCCTACAATGAGCAGTTCTTC.

The CDR3 DNA follows: TGCAGTGCCTCCATCGTGAGCCGCACAGATACGCAGTATTTT. This codes for CSASIVSRTDTQYF. The chain joins TRBV20-1 to TRBJ2-3; D remains unclear. Germline V gene lookup returns CDR1 DFQATT and CDR2 SNEGSKA (reference sequence). The CDR3 has 14 residues. V gave up 6 bases and J gave up 1 base, with 14 bases separating them.

This clonotype has at least ten counts. This sequence joins TRBV20-1 and TRBJ2-1; 8 nucleotides agree with TRBD2. With V trimmed by 5 bases and J by 7 bases, 13 bases remained unmatched. The CDR3 is 15 residues long. Per germline, CDR1 DFQATT and CDR2 SNEGSKA (reference sequence). CDR3 protein: CSAPYREGLGNEQFF. For the CDR3, the DNA is TGCAGTGCTCCTTACCGGGAGGGCCTTGGTAATGAGCAGTTCTTC.

The chain uses TRBV5-6 and TRBJ2-7; D is unclear. Germline values: CDR1 SGHDT, CDR2 YYEEEE. V was cut by 4 bases and J by 2 bases, with 13 bases left in between. The CDR3 is 14 amino acids. The CDR3 coding sequence is TGTGCCAGCAGCCCCGCAGGCTTGGCCTACGAGCAGTACTTC. Translation gives CASSPAGLAYEQYF.

This clonotype was seen a single time. Possible read error: a much larger clone is one base away. Here the CDR3 omits its conserved ending phenylalanine or tryptophan, so a read error is the likely source. The genes are TRBV6-5 and TRBJ2-2; D tentatively fits TRBD1 or TRBD2 (6 bases each). The germline gives CDR1 MNHEY, CDR2 SVGAGI. V dropped 7 bases and J dropped 2 bases, with 11 bases sitting between them. CDR3 length: 14 residues. The CDR3 DNA reads TGTGCCAGCATGGTGGGGGGCAACACCGGGGAGCTGTTTTCT. Amino acids: CASMVGGNTGELFS.

V gene TRBV11-3 combines with J gene TRBJ1-1, with no clear D. Germline assignment: CDR1 SGHNT and CDR2 YENEEA. This CDR3 comprises 13 residues. Trimming took 5 bases from V and 5 from J, leaving 12 bases between them. The CDR3 loop is CASSRGPKTEAFF. The DNA of the CDR3 is TGTGCCAGCAGCCGTGGACCGAAGACTGAAGCTTTCTTT. Using reference TRBV11-3 and TRBJ1-1 for the parts outside the CDR3, the full variable domain is EAGVVQSPRYKIIEKKQPVAFWCNPISGHNTLYWYLQNLGQGPELLIRYENEEAVDDSQLPKDRFSAERLKGVDSTLKIQPAELGDSAVYLCASSRGPKTEAFFGQGTRLTVV.

This clonotype is labeled as medium-sized (0.01 to 0.1%). The chain is built from TRBV3-1 and TRBJ1-2, with TRBD1 identical over 8 bases. CDR1 LGHDT and CDR2 YNNKEL come from the germline V gene (reference sequence). The ends lost 3 bases at V and 8 bases at J; junction bases unmatched: 8. This CDR3 is 14 amino acids long. The CDR3 protein is CASSHRQGAEGYTF. The CDR3 nucleotides are TGTGCCAGCAGCCACAGGCAGGGGGCTGAGGGCTACACCTTC.